This T cell receptor beta chain was retrieved from a study of blood T cell repertoires in COVID-19. CDR3 length equals 14 residues. Germline values: CDR1 LNHDA, CDR2 SQIVND (reference sequence). The junction had 8 bases not matched to a gene; V was cut back by 9 bases and J by 4 bases. This clone was observed a few times. Authors' processing steps: Scientists estimated how many nucleated cells there were by amplifying reference gene primers. Profiled with immunoSEQ multiplex PCR; TCRdb holds only in-frame clones, not every one. V and J calls plus clone size are reproduced from that table; the DNA served to infer D and trimming. The data contain 300,000 to 500,000 clones, over 75% of them singletons.

This chain connects TRBV19 to TRBJ2-2; 7 nucleotides match TRBD1. Sample: PBMCs or T cells enriched from blood (not recorded which). The receptor was derived from a middle-aged woman with acute COVID-19. The CDR3 nucleotides read TGTGCCAGCTTAGGGACAGTAAGCACCGGGGAGCTGTTTTTT. Translation: CASLGTVSTGELFF.